The T cell receptor (beta chain) described here comes from a study of control samples from healthy donors and cancer patients. Repertoires were generated with immunoSEQ multiplex PCR, while TCRdb's copy carries only in-frame clones and drops some. Its clone listing holds approximately 190,000 clones. The CDR3 sequence is 12 residues long. Trimming cost V 5 bases and J 5 bases, with 9 bases left between them. CDR1 is SEHNR, CDR2 FQNEAQ, per germline (reference sequence). Sequencing used blood. The chain joins TRBV7-9 to TRBJ1-1, with a possible D match to TRBD1 (5 bases). This receptor was taken from a woman younger than 45 in good health. Here the CDR3 reads CASSQQGTEAFF. The CDR3 DNA follows: TGTGCCAGCAGCCAGCAGGGAACTGAAGCTTTCTTT.